The 19 T cell receptor beta chains reported below all come from one sample, sequenced in a study of cytomegalovirus exposure and HLA in healthy donors. The study ran its PCR with 60 Vbeta and 13 Jbeta primers. Clones were sequenced by immunoSEQ multiplex PCR, and TCRdb holds only the in-frame ones, with some missing. The sample contains 240,000 or so clones, 82% of which appear only once. The sequenced material came from PBMCs. The source of these receptors is a woman aged 40 to 50 in good health and CMV-seropositive.

This clone was found once. The chain links TRBV15 to TRBJ2-4; D unresolved. Trimming took off 3 bases at V and 0 bases at J, with 6 bases between the two ends. The CDR3 has 14 residues. CDR1 and CDR2 from the germline V gene are LNHNV and YYDKDF (reference sequence). The CDR3, as DNA: TGTGCCACCAGCAGGGAGCTAGCCAAAAACATTCAGTACTTC. Protein: CATSRELAKNIQYF.

The chain recombines TRBV5-3 with TRBJ2-7; 7 bases align to TRBD2. TRBV5-3 is filed as an ORF, its function uncertain. The CDR3 sequence is 16 residues long. Losses at the gene ends were 0 bases for V and 0 bases for J; bases not matched to a gene: 6. The CDR3 nucleotides are TGTGCCAGAAGCTTGGTGTCTAGCGGTTACTCCTACGAGCAGTACTTC. It specifies CARSLVSSGYSYEQYF.

This clone was picked up one time. CDR3 DNA sequence: TGTGCCAGCAGTTTAAGGCCCCCGGGACTAGCGGGAGTTGCAGATACGCAGTATTTT. It specifies CASSLRPPGLAGVADTQYF. The chain recombines TRBV27 with TRBJ2-3; 14 bases are a match to TRBD2. This CDR3 has 19 residues. J gave up 4 bases and V 2 bases, and 11 bases lay outside the gene matches. CDR1 is MNHEY and CDR2 is SMNVEV in the germline V gene (reference sequence).

CDR3 amino acids: CASSSRLAGAGNEQFF. The CDR3 bases are TGTGCCAGCAGCTCCCGACTAGCGGGGGCCGGGAATGAGCAGTTCTTC. The J gene is TRBJ2-1, the V gene TRBV7-3; 12 bases fit TRBD2. The CDR3 extends over 16 amino acids. The germline V gene encodes CDR1 SGHTA and CDR2 FQGTGA. Germline trimming cut 4 bases from V and 7 bases from J; bases unmatched to any gene: 8.

Turning to this clone: Since a far larger clone is one base different, this is likely a read error. The sample contains more than one DNA sequence encoding this CDR3. The rearrangement links TRBV7-8 to TRBJ2-7; D is possibly TRBD1 (6 bases). Trimming left V 5 bases short and J 7 bases short, with 15 bases between. CDR1 and CDR2 from the germline V gene are SGHVS and FQNEAQ. The CDR3 is 13 amino acids. The CDR3 DNA is TGTGCCAGCAGCCAACGTACAGGGCGAGAGCAGTACTTC. This sequence encodes CASSQRTGREQYF.

In its sample, this clone was seen a few times. The chain employs TRBV29-1 and TRBJ2-3, with TRBD2 matching 13 bases. V shed 6 bases and J 0 bases; nucleotides not matched to a gene: 9. Germline V gives CDR1 SQVTM, CDR2 ANQGSEA. The CDR3 length is 17 residues. Written as DNA, the CDR3 is TGCAGCGTCGAAAGACTAGCGGGGGGTCTCAGCACAGATACGCAGTATTTT. Amino acids: CSVERLAGGLSTDTQYF.

The chain couples TRBV29-1 to TRBJ1-4; D possibly corresponds to TRBD1 (5 bases). The CDR3 has 13 amino acids. The V gene's germline CDR1 is SQVTM and CDR2 ANQGSEA. Trimming removed 4 bases from V and 7 bases from J, with 13 bases in between. The CDR3 is CSVVVRVGEKLFF. The CDR3 bases are TGCAGCGTTGTAGTCAGGGTGGGTGAAAAACTGTTTTTT.

The J gene is TRBJ1-3, the V gene TRBV2, with 9 bases fitting TRBD1. V was clipped by 5 bases and J by 3 bases; unmatched bases: 8. This CDR3 has 16 residues. Germline values: CDR1 SNHLY, CDR2 FYNNEI. The CDR3 DNA sequence: TGTGCCAGCAGTTTTCCCCGGGACAGGGATGGAAACACCATATATTTT. It encodes CASSFPRDRDGNTIYF.

This clone was recorded once. The chain recombines TRBV5-4 with TRBJ2-1; 12 bases line up with TRBD2. The CDR3 covers 17 residues. CDR1 and CDR2 (germline): SGHNT, YYREEE (reference sequence). V was clipped by 0 bases and J by 4 bases; unmatched bases: 5. Here the CDR3 reads CASSLGGTSGLYNEQFF. In DNA, the CDR3 is TGTGCCAGCAGCTTGGGGGGGACTAGCGGGCTTTACAATGAGCAGTTCTTC.

This chain joins TRBV5-1 and TRBJ2-7; the match to TRBD2 covers 14 bases. CDR3 length equals 15 residues. Per the germline V gene, CDR1 is SGHRS and CDR2 is YFSETQ. V shed 3 bases, J shed 4 bases, and the junction held 3 bases outside the gene matches. The CDR3 is CASSWTSGRWYEQYF. The DNA of the CDR3 is TGCGCCAGCAGCTGGACTAGCGGGAGGTGGTACGAGCAGTACTTC.

This chain links TRBV2 with TRBJ2-1; TRBD2 matches 13 bases. CDR3 size: 15 residues. CDR1 and CDR2 (germline): SNHLY, FYNNEI. The V segment lost 7 bases and the J segment 8 bases; nucleotides outside the gene matches: 8. DNA of the CDR3: TGTGCCAGCACTAAAGGGACTAGCGGGACCTATGAGCAGTTCTTC. Its protein is CASTKGTSGTYEQFF.

This rearrangement joins TRBV18 to TRBJ2-7; perhaps TRBD2 as D (5 bases). Trimming cost V 0 bases and J 5 bases, with 11 bases left between them. Germline CDR1 reads KGHSH; CDR2 reads LQKENI. The CDR3 extends over 14 amino acids. The chain's CDR3 is CASSPPEGINEQYF. CDR3 coding DNA: TGTGCCAGCTCACCACCAGAGGGAATCAACGAGCAGTACTTC.

J is TRBJ1-1 and V is TRBV6-1; 11 positions agree with TRBD1. Germline V gene data show CDR1 as MNHNS and CDR2 as SASEGT. This CDR3 is built from 17 residues. The V gene end was trimmed by 3 bases and the J gene end by 7 bases; junction bases not matched to a gene: 13. CDR3 DNA sequence: TGTGCCAGCAGTGATTACTCGGACAGGGGGCAGGGCGGTGAAGCTTTCTTT. Amino acid sequence: CASSDYSDRGQGGEAFF.

The CDR3 region is CASSPRSGSGKNIQYF. The DNA for the CDR3 is TGTGCCAGCAGCCCCAGGTCGGGGTCGGGCAAAAACATTCAGTACTTC. This chain joins TRBV7-2 and TRBJ2-4; perhaps TRBD2 as D (5 bases). Trimming took off 5 bases at V and 3 bases at J, with 17 bases between the two ends. The CDR3 sequence is 16 residues long. Germline loops: CDR1 SGHTA, CDR2 FQGNSA.

The V and J genes are TRBV4-1 and TRBJ2-1, with 8 bases identical to TRBD2. The CDR3 consists of 17 residues. Germline V lookup: CDR1 MGHRA, CDR2 YSYEKL. The V and J ends lost 0 bases and 7 bases, in that order; junction bases with no gene match: 11. CDR3 loop: CASSQELGTRPLNEQFF. CDR3 in DNA: TGCGCCAGCAGCCAAGAACTTGGGACTAGGCCTCTAAATGAGCAGTTCTTC.

The V and J genes are TRBV11-2 and TRBJ1-1; 8 bases match TRBD1. Germline V CDR1 and CDR2: SGHAT, FQNNGV. The CDR3 runs 14 residues. Germline trimming cut 6 bases from V and 3 bases from J; bases unmatched to any gene: 6. Written as DNA, the CDR3 is TGTGCCAGCAGATCTACAGGGGGGCACACTGAAGCTTTCTTT. It specifies CASRSTGGHTEAFF.

This clone occurred a few times. The chain has TRBV4-3 and TRBJ2-7; D is ambiguous. Trimming took 1 base from V and 3 from J, leaving 10 bases between them. Germline V gene data show CDR1 as LGHNA and CDR2 as YSLEER. CDR3 length: 14 amino acids. The CDR3 reads CASSQGQTGYEQYF. CDR3 DNA sequence: TGCGCCAGCAGCCAAGGTCAGACGGGCTACGAGCAGTACTTC.

The chain joins TRBV27 to TRBJ1-1; D is possibly TRBD1 (6 bases). The germline V gene has CDR1 MNHEY and CDR2 SMNVEV (reference sequence). The length of the CDR3 is 15 residues. Trimming shortened V by 0 bases and J by 4 bases, and 12 bases separated the two germline ends. The CDR3 DNA sequence: TGTGCCAGCAGTTTATCCCCCAGGGGATCCACTGAAGCTTTCTTT. As protein: CASSLSPRGSTEAFF.

This clone was observed once. The chain joins TRBV19 to TRBJ2-1; 11 nucleotides agree with TRBD2. This CDR3 has 16 amino acids. Trimming at V came to 4 bases and at J to 9 bases, leaving 11 bases not matched to a gene. CDR1 is LNHDA, CDR2 SQIVND, per germline (reference sequence). The CDR3 nucleotides read TGTGCCAGTAGTAACGCCGGGACTAGCGGTGCAGGTGAGCAGTTCTTC. Translation gives CASSNAGTSGAGEQFF.